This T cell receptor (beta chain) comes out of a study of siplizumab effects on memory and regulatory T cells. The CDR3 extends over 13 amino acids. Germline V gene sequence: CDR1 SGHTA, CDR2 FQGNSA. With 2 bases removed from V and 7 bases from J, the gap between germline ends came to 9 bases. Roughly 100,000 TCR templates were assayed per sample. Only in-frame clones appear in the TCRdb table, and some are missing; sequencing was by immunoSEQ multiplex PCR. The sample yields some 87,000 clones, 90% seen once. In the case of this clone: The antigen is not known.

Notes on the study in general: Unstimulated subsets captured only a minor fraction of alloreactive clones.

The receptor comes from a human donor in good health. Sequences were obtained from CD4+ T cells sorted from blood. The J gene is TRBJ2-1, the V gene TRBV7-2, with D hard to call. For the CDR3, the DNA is TGTGCCAGCAGCTTAACCCGACGGAATGAGCAGTTCTTC. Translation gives CASSLTRRNEQFF.